Included here is one T cell receptor beta chain sequence, with context. Germline assignment: CDR1 LGHDT and CDR2 YNNKEL (reference sequence). Between the trimmed V and J ends, which lost 2 bases and 0 bases, there was a span of 5 bases. CDR3 length equals 14 residues. This entry belongs to a study of regulatory T cells in long-lasting Graves disease. Study background: Over 5 years of antithyroid drugs plus positive TSH receptor antibodies defined persistent Graves' disease.

TCR beta libraries were built with iRepertoire HTBI primers and Arm-PCR of CDR3 regions. TCRdb processed the multiplex PCR reads anew with MiXCR; each CDR3 protein has one entry. In the table there are approximately 400,000 distinct CDR3 sequences, more than 20% of which are singletons. The time point here: persistent/refractory GD, antithyroid drugs over 5 years with positive TRAb. Preparation of the TCR library used RNA extracted from PBMCs. The guidelines of the American Thyroid Association were the basis for diagnosing Graves' disease. The sequence was collected from a female donor with Graves disease. The V gene is TRBV3-1, the J gene TRBJ1-5; D gene unclear. The sequenced sample was peripheral blood mononuclear cells (PBMCs), obtained when the disease was refractory, from a patient treated with antithyroid drugs. The CDR3 here is CASSQFNSNQPQHF. CDR3 coding DNA: TGTGCCAGCAGCCAATTTAATAGCAATCAGCCCCAGCATTTT.